This entry features one TCR beta chain sequence. Its antigen remains unidentified. The PCR employed 60 Vbeta primers together with 13 Jbeta primers. Sequencing was performed with immunoSEQ multiplex PCR; in TCRdb, only in-frame clones are kept and a portion is missing. Among under 200,000 clones listed, over 70% were seen once. The V and J ends lost 5 bases and 3 bases respectively, with 13 bases between them. CDR3 length: 14 residues. CDR1 is SNHLY, CDR2 FYNNEI, per germline. This sample stems from a study of cytomegalovirus exposure and HLA in healthy donors. Study findings and constraints: In a later analysis, at a false discovery rate of 0.05, fewer than 20,000 TCR beta sequences were associated with HLA alleles.

This clonotype was sampled from a woman in her forties or fifties in good health and CMV-seronegative. The gene calls are TRBV2 and TRBJ1-1; D may be TRBD1 (5 bases). Sequencing was carried out using PBMCs. The chain's CDR3 is CASSTQQGYTEAFF. As DNA, the CDR3 is TGTGCCAGCAGTACCCAGCAGGGTTACACTGAAGCTTTCTTT.